The entry below describes one TCR beta chain. The specificity of this receptor is unknown. No quality values exist for individual bases; no much larger clone is one base distant. In Seattle, one collaborating source enrolled patients while the infection was active and tracked those patients longitudinally over the course of disease. The collaborating institutions used their own protocols to collect whole blood in K2EDTA tubes. Collaborator samples were shipped for TCRbeta analysis as frozen whole blood, isolated PBMCs, or DNA extracted from either sample type. This sample stems from a study of blood T cell repertoires in COVID-19 (dated by TCRdb to the early 2020s). Study-wide context: Samples covering the acute and convalescent phases of COVID-19 were provided by collaborators in the United States, Italy and Spain. The material from the prospective study consisted of cDNA or gDNA derived from T cells, B-cell-depleted T cells, or PBMCs. Subjects who had been exposed to COVID-19, were actively infected with it, or had recovered from it provided the deeply sampled blood TCRbeta repertoires that made up the dataset. The repertoires were released in a freely available public database intended as a resource for research on the immune response to SARS-CoV-2. The samples were drawn from two sources: the first 160 participants of the ongoing ImmuneRACE study, and about 1,300 subjects contributed by 6 global collaborators. The sample metadata nearly always contained a de-identified subject ID, COVID-19 status, age in years and sex. Where HLA class I and class II types were available, the types were taken from metadata supplied by the sample provider, not from assay-based typing.

What the research found in general, with its limitations: Clinical and demographic metadata were provided uncurated, with the amount varying by source and participant.

The cysteine opens and the phenylalanine closes a CDR3 of 15 amino acids. CDR3 DNA is the only sequence kept; it has 45 bases, read in frame from the first base. From the germline V gene, CDR1 is SGHDT and CDR2 is YYEEEE. Relative to germline, V is missing 7 bases and J is missing 6 bases, with 13 bases of the junction outside any gene match. TCRbeta CDR3 regions were amplified from genomic DNA by means of the immunoSEQ Assay, a bias-controlled multiplex PCR. From the authors' description of their analysis: The number of nucleated cells in each sample was estimated from the amplification of reference gene primers within the assay. To quantify the absolute abundance of each unique TCRbeta CDR3 rearrangement, sequence reads were collapsed and filtered. For each sample, productive Simpson clonality was calculated as the square root of Simpson's diversity index across productive rearrangements. The table was pulled from immuneACCESS by TCRdb, which kept in-frame rearrangements only. Such tables lose some clones; where checked, under half of the loss comes from unresolved V genes, and the rest has no known cause. The DNA was the basis for D and trimming; V, J and clone size are from that table. The sample records around 190,000 clones, 70% to 90% of which are singletons. Over 15% of the sample rests with the top ten.

Material for sequencing was peripheral blood. This chain joins TRBV5-6 to TRBJ2-5; 9 junctional bases match TRBD1. This sequence originates from a man aged 50 to 60 with COVID-19, enrolled during active disease. The nucleotide sequence reads as follows: TGTGCCAGCGGAAACTACTACAGGGGGCGGAAGACCCAGTACTTC. This is translated as CASGNYYRGRKTQYF.